This T cell receptor (beta chain) was retrieved from a study of long-term antiretroviral therapy in people with HIV. The study's findings and limits: Clonal populations expanded prior to ART predominated within the repertoire at all time points.

A v3.0 immunoSEQ assay was performed at survey level. Sequencing used immunoSEQ multiplex PCR; TCRdb keeps in-frame clones, though not all of them. In the table there are tens of thousands of clones, more than 85% of which are singletons. V dropped 3 bases and J dropped 1; count of bases not matched to a gene: 1. Looked up from germline, CDR1 is WNHNN and CDR2 is SYGVQD (reference sequence). The CDR3 contains 15 residues. Turning to this clone: The antigen is undetermined.

Source: unsorted PBMCs, taken around 5 years before starting antiretroviral therapy. The clonotype originates from a man in his forties or fifties with HIV. The chain carries TRBV10-1 and TRBJ2-7, with 12 nucleotides matching TRBD2. CDR3 bases: TGCGCCAGCAGTGAAGGACTAGCGGGGTCCTACGAGCAGTACTTC. Encoded protein: CASSEGLAGSYEQYF.